This TCR beta chain was obtained from a study of blood T cell repertoires in COVID-19. The overall study: Material from acute and convalescent COVID-19 was sourced from the United States, Italy and Spain. Sources were T cells, B-cell-depleted T cells, or PBMCs; the material itself was cDNA or gDNA.

In the source study's methods: Amplified reference gene primers provided the basis for estimating nucleated cell counts. TCRdb's copy holds only in-frame clones and misses some; the assay was immunoSEQ multiplex PCR. V and J calls and clone size are copied from that table; D and trimming were computed from the DNA. The table lists about 280,000 clones, approximately 86% of them singletons. Seattle patients were enrolled during active infection and followed longitudinally. This clone was recorded a few times. The sample taken for sequencing was peripheral blood. The sequence derives from a woman aged 70-85 years with COVID-19, enrolled during active disease.

In DNA, the CDR3 is TGTGCCAGCAGCTTAGCTCCAGGAAGCTCCTATAATTCACCCCTCCACTTT. It yields the protein CASSLAPGSSYNSPLHF. The chain has TRBV7-8 and TRBJ1-6; D is unresolved. This CDR3 is built from 17 residues. The V gene's germline CDR1 is SGHVS and CDR2 FQNEAQ. With 0 bases removed from V and 0 bases from J, the gap between germline ends came to 9 bases.